This T cell receptor beta chain originates from a study of blood T cells in healthy people across ages. There are many counts of this clonotype. For the second PCR, which ran for roughly 6 to 12 cycles, a sample-barcoded 5' primer and a J-beta primer mix were used. A single record per CDR3 protein comes from TCRdb applying MiXCR to the 5' RACE reads. The table includes some 900,000 distinct CDR3 sequences, under 50% detected once. The V gene's germline CDR1 is DFQATT and CDR2 SNEGSKA (reference sequence). The CDR3 extends over 15 amino acids. The V segment lost 5 bases and the J segment 7 bases; nucleotides outside the gene matches: 14.

The sequenced material came from blood. The TCR originated in a man aged 25 to 45 in good health. This chain connects TRBV20-1 to TRBJ2-1; 7 bases are a match to TRBD2. The CDR3: CSASQRKGLVNEQFF. For the CDR3, the DNA is TGCAGTGCTTCACAACGAAAAGGACTAGTTAATGAGCAGTTCTTC.